The 14 T cell receptor delta chains below were found in one sample sequenced in a study of DNA immune sequencing with unique molecular identifiers. Genomic DNA underwent 32-plex PCR targeting all 8 TRDV and 4 TRDJ genes. A 12-nucleotide UMI was added during three to four barcoding PCR cycles before adapter PCR. TCRdb reprocessed the multiplex PCR reads through CATT. The table has thousands of delta-chain clones, around 10% seen once. Sequencing used gamma-delta T cells enriched from blood buffy coat, or unenriched PBMCs (not recorded which). The receptors here all came from a human donor in good health.

This clone was seen a few times. A read error likely explains why the TCRdb protein, taken from a much larger clone, differs from this DNA's translation at residue 7; the protein shown is translated from the DNA. The chain joins TRDV2 to TRDJ1, with D perhaps matching TRDD3 (5 bases). The germline V gene encodes CDR1 GEAIGNYY and CDR2 EKD. This CDR3 is 15 amino acids long. V was shortened by 3 bases and J by 0 bases, with 13 bases between the two germline ends. DNA for the CDR3: TGTGCCTGTGACCTACTGGTGACAGACACCGATAAACTCATCTTT. Protein product: CACDLLVTDTDKLIF.

This clone has at least ten counts. V is TRDV2 and J is TRDJ3; a weak D match, TRDD3 (6 bases). CDR1 and CDR2 from the germline V gene are GEAIGNYY and EKD. The V gene lost 1 base and the J gene lost 0 bases, with 12 bases spanning the gap. The CDR3 sequence is 18 residues long. CDR3 in amino acids: CACDTGDASSWDTRQMFF. The CDR3 region has the DNA TGTGCCTGTGACACTGGGGATGCGAGCTCCTGGGACACCCGACAGATGTTTTTC.

The chain employs TRDV3 and TRDJ1, with TRDD3 as a possible D gene (5 bases). V was shortened by 2 bases and J by 0 bases, with 22 bases between the two germline ends. The length of the CDR3 is 17 residues. The germline V gene has CDR1 TVYSNPD and CDR2 GDNSRS (reference sequence). CDR3 sequence reads: CAFGAQGGSSYTDKLIF. CDR3 bases: TGTGCCTTTGGAGCTCAAGGGGGGTCCTCGTACACCGATAAACTCATCTTT. Full variable domain (remainder filled in from reference TRDV3 and TRDJ1): CDKVTQSSPDQTVASGSEVVLLCTYDTVYSNPDLFWYRIRPDYSFQFVFYGDNSRSEGADFTQGRFSVKHILTQKAFHLVISPVRTEDSATYYCAFGAQGGSSYTDKLIFGKGTRVTVEP.

The chain is built from TRDV1 and TRDJ1; 13 nucleotides agree with TRDD3. The J gene comes from matching the DNA to germline here; TCRdb lacks it. Germline V CDR1 and CDR2: TSWWSYY, QGS. The CDR3 length is 21 residues. V dropped 4 bases and J dropped 3; count of bases not matched to a gene: 20. CDR3 nucleotide sequence: TGTGCTCTTGGGGGGACTTCCTCTCTTCGTACTGGGGGATACGCGCCCGATAAACTCATCTTT. It codes for CALGGTSSLRTGGYAPDKLIF.

In the case of this clone: This may come from a read error, since a much larger clone is one base off. J is TRDJ1 and V is TRAV29/DV5; 9 positions agree with TRDD3. V shed 1 base, J shed 0 bases, and the junction held 25 bases outside the gene matches. The CDR3 spans 22 residues. In germline, CDR1 is NSMFDY, CDR2 ISSIKDK. Written as DNA, the CDR3 is TGTGCAGCAAGCAATGGGCCTTACCTACGGGCTTACTGGGGGAACAACACCGATAAACTCATCTTT. Its protein product is CAASNGPYLRAYWGNNTDKLIF.

This chain joins TRDV1 and TRDJ1; perhaps TRDD2 as D (6 bases). No J gene is reported in TCRdb; it was inferred here by comparing the DNA with germline. Germline assignment: CDR1 TSWWSYY and CDR2 QGS. Trimming removed 2 bases from V and 3 bases from J, with 52 bases in between. CDR3 length: 28 residues. Here the CDR3 reads CALGEGLVPVTGETSSPFVIRRSDKLIF. CDR3 bases: TGTGCTCTTGGGGAAGGGCTTGTCCCCGTTACTGGAGAGACTTCCTCCCCATTCGTTATTAGACGTTCCGATAAACTCATCTTT.

There are a few counts of this clone. A read error is likely here: a far larger clone is one base away. Other DNA sequences within the sample encode an identical CDR3. The V and J genes are TRDV2 and TRDJ1; the match to TRDD3 covers 8 bases. Per the germline V gene, CDR1 is GEAIGNYY and CDR2 is EKD. J was trimmed by 0 bases and V by 0 bases; bases with no gene match: 8. CDR3 size: 17 residues. CDR3 DNA: TGTGCCTGTGACACCTTAACTGGGGGGCACGACACCGATAAACTCATCTTT. The encoded protein is CACDTLTGGHDTDKLIF.

This clone was picked up a small number of times. This sequence is one base from a far larger clone and is likely a read error. Additional DNA sequences in this sample encode the identical CDR3. The V call is TRDV2, the J call TRDJ1; TRDD3 matches at 13 bases. J was trimmed by 2 bases and V by 4 bases; bases with no gene match: 6. The germline V gene has CDR1 GEAIGNYY and CDR2 EKD. There are 16 residues in the CDR3. The CDR3 is CACDVLGDTQTDKLIF. The DNA for the CDR3 is TGTGCCTGTGATGTACTGGGGGATACGCAGACCGATAAACTCATCTTT.

This clone has more than one count but fewer than ten. This likely stems from a read error, as it lies one base from a far larger clone. The CDR3 here is CACDTAGGCTWDTRQMFF. CDR3 coding DNA: TGTGCCTGTGACACCGCTGGGGGATGCACCTGGGACACCCGACAGATGTTTTTC. This rearrangement joins TRDV2 to TRDJ3; 9 bases fit TRDD3. The CDR3 runs to 18 residues. V shed 0 bases, J shed 2 bases, and the junction held 4 bases outside the gene matches. Germline CDR1 reads GEAIGNYY; CDR2 reads EKD.

Comments on this clone: TCRdb shows a much larger clone's protein in place of this DNA's translation, and the two differ at residue 8, likely through a read error; the protein shown is translated from the DNA. The V gene was left uncalled, and the J gene is TRDJ1; the D segment call TRDD3 is taken from the table without a DNA check. This CDR3 is built from 18 residues. DNA for the CDR3: TGTGCCTGTGACGCTATTAGTATTGGGGGATTCCTCACCGATAAACTCATCTTT. This gives the protein CACDAISIGGFLTDKLIF.

As to this clone: A single base is all that separates this from a far larger clone, so a read error is likely. Other DNA variants within this sample encode the same CDR3. The genes are TRDV2 and TRDJ1, with TRDD3 matching over 7 bases. The CDR3 spans 17 residues. Germline CDR1 and CDR2: GEAIGNYY and EKD. The CDR3 DNA follows: TGCGCCTGTGACACCCTCGTGTTGGGGGAGAACACCGATAAACTCATCTTT. Amino acid sequence: CACDTLVLGENTDKLIF.

This clone was counted between two and nine times. A far larger clone lies a single base away; this is likely a read error. Other DNA sequences in the sample encode the same CDR3. The V call is TRDV2, the J call TRDJ1; 12 bases map to TRDD3. The J segment lost 5 bases and the V segment lost 2 bases, leaving 8 bases of the junction unmatched. The germline V gene encodes CDR1 GEAIGNYY and CDR2 EKD. The CDR3 is made up of 16 amino acids. CDR3 nucleotides: TGTGCCTGTGACAAGCTGGGGGATACGCAGGCTGATAAACTCATCTTT. Translated: CACDKLGDTQADKLIF.

In its sample, this clone is medium-sized (0.01 to 0.1%). The gene calls are TRDV2 and TRDJ3; 9 bases agree with TRDD3. From germline, CDR1 is GEAIGNYY and CDR2 EKD. The CDR3 is made up of 20 amino acids. Unmatched junction bases numbered 11, after V lost 3 bases and J lost 0 bases. The CDR3 loop reads CACDLTTGGRDSWDTRQMFF. CDR3 bases: TGTGCCTGTGACCTTACTACTGGGGGACGCGACTCCTGGGACACCCGACAGATGTTTTTC.

This clone was counted ten times or more. The V gene is TRAV29/DV5, the J gene TRDJ1; TRDD3 agrees at 10 bases. Here the J gene was assigned by germline matching of the DNA, as TCRdb has none. CDR3 length: 20 amino acids. V gave up 3 bases and J gave up 3 bases; unmatched junction bases: 23. CDR1 is NSMFDY and CDR2 is ISSIKDK in the germline V gene. CDR3 in amino acids: CAAIDSRIRGDTGRADKLIF. The CDR3 coding sequence is TGTGCAGCAATCGATTCTAGGATTCGGGGGGATACGGGGAGGGCCGATAAACTCATCTTT.